This T cell receptor (beta chain) is from a study of response to subunit inactivated influenza vaccine. Findings and limits, study-wide: Authors suggested few new T cells are recruited by each seasonal influenza vaccination.

TCRdb reprocessed the RT-PCR reads via MiXCR and lists one record per CDR3 protein. The sample has hundreds of thousands of distinct CDR3 sequences, about 7.6% seen once; the top ten hold roughly 13%. This clonotype was recorded many times. Its antigen is unidentified. The CDR3 consists of 18 residues. Trimming stripped 2 bases from V and 3 bases from J, with 19 bases between. Germline values: CDR1 MGHRA, CDR2 YSYEKL. This TCR was sampled from a man aged 50 to 69 who received an inactivated influenza vaccine. The specimen comprised PBMCs from blood, sampled less than 30 months after vaccination. The genes are TRBV4-1 and TRBJ2-2; no firm D call. The CDR3 spells CASSQKSQRESYTGELFF. CDR3 coding DNA: TGCGCCAGCAGCCAAAAAAGTCAAAGGGAAAGTTACACCGGGGAGCTGTTTTTT.